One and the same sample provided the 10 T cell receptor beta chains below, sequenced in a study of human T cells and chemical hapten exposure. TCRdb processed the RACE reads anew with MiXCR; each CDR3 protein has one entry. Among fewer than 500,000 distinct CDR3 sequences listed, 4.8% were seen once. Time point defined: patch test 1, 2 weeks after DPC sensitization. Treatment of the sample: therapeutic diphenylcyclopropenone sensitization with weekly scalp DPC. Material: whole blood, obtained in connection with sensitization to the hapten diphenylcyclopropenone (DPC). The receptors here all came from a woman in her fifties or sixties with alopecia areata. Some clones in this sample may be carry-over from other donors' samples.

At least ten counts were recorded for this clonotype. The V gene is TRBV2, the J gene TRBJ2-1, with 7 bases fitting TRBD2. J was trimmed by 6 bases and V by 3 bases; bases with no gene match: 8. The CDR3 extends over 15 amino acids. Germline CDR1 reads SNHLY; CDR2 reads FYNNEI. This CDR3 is CASSDYGLVSNEQFF. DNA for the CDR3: TGTGCCAGCAGTGATTATGGACTAGTAAGCAATGAGCAGTTCTTC.

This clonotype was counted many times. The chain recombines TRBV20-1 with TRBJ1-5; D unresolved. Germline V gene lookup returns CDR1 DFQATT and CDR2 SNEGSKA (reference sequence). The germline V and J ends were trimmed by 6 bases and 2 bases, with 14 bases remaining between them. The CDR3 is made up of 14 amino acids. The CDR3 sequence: CSASQSTGNQPQHF. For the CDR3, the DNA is TGCAGTGCGAGTCAGTCCACGGGCAATCAGCCCCAGCATTTT.

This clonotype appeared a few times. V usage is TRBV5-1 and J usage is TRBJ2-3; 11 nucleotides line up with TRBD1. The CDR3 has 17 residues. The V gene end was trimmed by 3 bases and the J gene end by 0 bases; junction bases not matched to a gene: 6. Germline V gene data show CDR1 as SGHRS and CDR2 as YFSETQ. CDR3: CASSSGTGGSSTDTQYF. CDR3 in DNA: TGCGCCAGCAGCTCCGGGACAGGGGGATCTAGCACAGATACGCAGTATTTT.

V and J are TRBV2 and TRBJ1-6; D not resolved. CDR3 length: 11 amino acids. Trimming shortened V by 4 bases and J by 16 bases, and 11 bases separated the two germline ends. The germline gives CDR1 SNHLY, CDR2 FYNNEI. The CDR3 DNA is TGTGCCAGCAGTGGACGAGGTCGACTCCACTTT. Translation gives CASSGRGRLHF.

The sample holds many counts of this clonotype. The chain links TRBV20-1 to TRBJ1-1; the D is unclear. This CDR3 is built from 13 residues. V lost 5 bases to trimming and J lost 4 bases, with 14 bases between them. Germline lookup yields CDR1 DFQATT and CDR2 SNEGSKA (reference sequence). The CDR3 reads CSASWTWGTEAFF. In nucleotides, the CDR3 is TGCAGTGCTTCATGGACCTGGGGCACTGAAGCTTTCTTT.

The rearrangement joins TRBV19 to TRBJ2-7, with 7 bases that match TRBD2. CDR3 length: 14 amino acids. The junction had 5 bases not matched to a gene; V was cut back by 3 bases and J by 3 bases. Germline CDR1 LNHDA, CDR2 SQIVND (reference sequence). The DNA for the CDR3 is TGTGCCAGTAGTATCGGCGGGAGTTTCTACGAGCAGTACTTC. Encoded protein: CASSIGGSFYEQYF.

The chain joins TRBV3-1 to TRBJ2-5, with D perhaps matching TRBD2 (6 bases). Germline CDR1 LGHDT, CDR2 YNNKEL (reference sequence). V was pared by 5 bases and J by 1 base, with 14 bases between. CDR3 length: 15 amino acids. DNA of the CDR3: TGTGCCAGCAGCTCGACTGCGGGACTCCAAGAGACCCAGTACTTC. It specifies CASSSTAGLQETQYF.

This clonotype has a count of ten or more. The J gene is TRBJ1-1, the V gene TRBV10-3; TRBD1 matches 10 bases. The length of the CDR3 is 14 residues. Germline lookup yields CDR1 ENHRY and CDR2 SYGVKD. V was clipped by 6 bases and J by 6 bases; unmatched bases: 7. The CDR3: CAIRPGQGIPEAFF. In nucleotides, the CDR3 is TGTGCCATCAGGCCGGGACAGGGGATCCCTGAAGCTTTCTTT.

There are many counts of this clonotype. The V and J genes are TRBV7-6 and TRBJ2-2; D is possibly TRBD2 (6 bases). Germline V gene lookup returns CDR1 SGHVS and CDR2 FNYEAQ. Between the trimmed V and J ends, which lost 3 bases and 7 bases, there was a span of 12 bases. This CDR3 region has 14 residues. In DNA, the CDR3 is TGTGCCAGCAGCTTGACGGGAGCCGGCGGGGAGCTGTTTTTT. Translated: CASSLTGAGGELFF.

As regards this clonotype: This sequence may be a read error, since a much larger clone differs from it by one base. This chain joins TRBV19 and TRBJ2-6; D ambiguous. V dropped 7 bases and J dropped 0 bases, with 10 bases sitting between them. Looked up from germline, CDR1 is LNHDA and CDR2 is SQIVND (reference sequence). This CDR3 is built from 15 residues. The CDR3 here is CASTPIYSGANVLTF. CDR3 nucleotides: TGTGCCAGTACGCCGATCTACTCTGGGGCCAACGTCCTGACTTTC.